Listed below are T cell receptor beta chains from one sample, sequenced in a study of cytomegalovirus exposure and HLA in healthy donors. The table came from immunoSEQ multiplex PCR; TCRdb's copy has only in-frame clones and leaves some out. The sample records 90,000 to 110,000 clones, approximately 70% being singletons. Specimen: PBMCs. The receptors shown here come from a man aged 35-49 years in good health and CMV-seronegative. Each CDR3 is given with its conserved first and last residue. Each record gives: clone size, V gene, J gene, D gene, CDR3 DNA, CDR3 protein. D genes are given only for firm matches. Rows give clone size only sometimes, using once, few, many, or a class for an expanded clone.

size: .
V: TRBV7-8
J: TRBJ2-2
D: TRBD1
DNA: TGTGCCAGCAGCCTACGGACGACAGGGGCTGCGAACACCGGGGAGCTGCTTTTT
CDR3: CASSLRTTGAANTGELLF

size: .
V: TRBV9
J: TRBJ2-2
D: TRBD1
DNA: TGTGCCAGCAGCGTAGGTTTTGGGGACAGGGGGACCGGGGAGCTGTTTTTT
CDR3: CASSVGFGDRGTGELFF

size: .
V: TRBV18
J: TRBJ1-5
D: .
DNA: TGTGCCAGCTCACCTTTTGGACAGTCAAATCAGCCCCAGCATTTT
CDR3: CASSPFGQSNQPQHF

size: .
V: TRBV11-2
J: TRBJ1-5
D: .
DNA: TGTGCCAGCAGCTTAGATGTAGTACAGCCCCAGCATTTT
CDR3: CASSLDVVQPQHF

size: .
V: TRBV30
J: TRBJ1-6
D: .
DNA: TGTGCCACAGGACACAGGCAGGGGCGTGGCCTCCACTTT
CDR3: CATGHRQGRGLHF

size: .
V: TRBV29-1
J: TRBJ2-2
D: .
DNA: TGCAGCGTTGAACGGGCGAGGGATAACACCGGGGAGCTGTTTTTT
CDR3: CSVERARDNTGELFF

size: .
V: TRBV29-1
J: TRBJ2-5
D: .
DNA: TGCAGCGTTCTTTTCGGTGACGTTAGGGGGACCCAGTACTTC
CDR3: CSVLFGDVRGTQYF

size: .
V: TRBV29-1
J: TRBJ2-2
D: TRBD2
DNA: TGCAGCGTTGTAGCGGGCAGCACCGGGGAGCTGTTTTTT
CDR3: CSVVAGSTGELFF

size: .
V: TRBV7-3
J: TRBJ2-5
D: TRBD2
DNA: TGTGCCAGCAGCCCTACCCTAGCGGGGGGCCTTAAGTACTTC
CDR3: CASSPTLAGGLKYF

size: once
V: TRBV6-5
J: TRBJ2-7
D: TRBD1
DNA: TGTGCCAGCAGCCCCGGGACAGGGAACGAGCAGTACTTC
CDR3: CASSPGTGNEQYF

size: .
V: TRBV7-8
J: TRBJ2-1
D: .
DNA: TGTGCCAGCACCCCCTTGACTATCCCTTACAATGAGCAGTTCTTC
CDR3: CASTPLTIPYNEQFF

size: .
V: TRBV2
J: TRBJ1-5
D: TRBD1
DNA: TGTGCCAGCAGTACCGGGACAGATATAAATCAGCCCCAGCATTTT
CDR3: CASSTGTDINQPQHF

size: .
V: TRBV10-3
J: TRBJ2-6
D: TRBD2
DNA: TGTGCCATCAGTACTAGCGGGGGGGCCGACTCAAACTCTGGGGCCAACGTCCTGACTTTC
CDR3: CAISTSGGADSNSGANVLTF

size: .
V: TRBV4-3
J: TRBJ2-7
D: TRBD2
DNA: TGCGCCAGCAGCCAAGCCCCAGGGACTAGCGGGTCGTACGAGCAGTACTTC
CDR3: CASSQAPGTSGSYEQYF

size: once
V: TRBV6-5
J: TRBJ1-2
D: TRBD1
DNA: TGTGCCAGCAGTTACTCGATGGGACAGGGGAGGATTACCTTC
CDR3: CASSYSMGQGRITF

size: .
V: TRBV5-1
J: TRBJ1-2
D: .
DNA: TGCGCCAGCAGCCCCGATGGGGGGGTCTATGGCTACACCTTC
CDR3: CASSPDGGVYGYTF

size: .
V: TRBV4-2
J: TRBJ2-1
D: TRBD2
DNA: TGTGCCAGCAGCCAAGTATTTGCGGGGGGGAGGAATGAGCAGTTCTTC
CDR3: CASSQVFAGGRNEQFF

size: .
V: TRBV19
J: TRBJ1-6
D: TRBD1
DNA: TGTGCCAGTACTCTTGGACAGGCCGCCTATAATTCACCCCTCCACTTT
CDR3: CASTLGQAAYNSPLHF

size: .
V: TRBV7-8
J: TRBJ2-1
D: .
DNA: TGTGCCAGCACTCAACCCCGGGGGTTTTACAATGAGCAGTTCTTC
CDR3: CASTQPRGFYNEQFF

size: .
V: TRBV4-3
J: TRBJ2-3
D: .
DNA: TGCGCCAGCAGCCAAGTTGCGAGAGGTAGTACAGATACGCAGTATTTT
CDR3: CASSQVARGSTDTQYF

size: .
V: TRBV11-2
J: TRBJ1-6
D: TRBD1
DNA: TGTGCCAGCAGCCAGGGACAGGCTCGCCCATTCCACTTT
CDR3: CASSQGQARPFHF

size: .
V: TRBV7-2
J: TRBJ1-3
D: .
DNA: TGTGCCAGCAGCCCCTTAGGGGGCTCTGGAAACACCATATATTTT
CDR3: CASSPLGGSGNTIYF